Listed below are T cell receptor beta chains from one sample, sequenced in a study of somatic mutations in cytotoxic T cells in rheumatoid arthritis. Profiled with immunoSEQ multiplex PCR; TCRdb holds only in-frame clones, not every one. The sample yields around 16,000 clones, around 75% seen once. Source material: CD8+ T cells sorted from blood. The source of these receptors is an adult with rheumatoid arthritis. CDR3s include the opening cysteine and the closing phenylalanine or tryptophan.

j_call	v_call	cdr3_aa
TRBJ2-7	TRBV10-3	CAIMAGGSYEQYF
TRBJ2-3	TRBV11-3	CASSSGQGANTDTQYF
TRBJ2-2	TRBV6-5	CASSYSGGNTGELFF
TRBJ1-1	TRBV7-8	CASSLGQNTEAFF
TRBJ1-2	TRBV6-5	CASSGATGYYGYTF
NA	TRBV6-5	CASSLAGGWYEQYF
TRBJ2-5	TRBV27	CASSPTSGGRETQYF
TRBJ1-6	TRBV27	CASSYLGGPLHF
TRBJ2-2	TRBV11-2	CASSLVRLTGELFF
TRBJ1-4	TRBV10-2	CASSDPGEGEKLFF
TRBJ2-2	TRBV9	CASSAGQELFF
TRBJ1-1	TRBV7-6	CASSLEGFGGFGAFF
TRBJ2-1	TRBV2	CASRLAAYNEQFF
TRBJ2-2	TRBV10-1	CASRREAGELFF
TRBJ2-7	TRBV9	CASSVGGGTSYEQYF
TRBJ2-5	TRBV28	CASSRPGLGGVETQYF
TRBJ2-7	TRBV5-6	CASGLGGYEQYF
TRBJ2-3	TRBV10-1	CASSEGLAGDTQYF
TRBJ1-4	TRBV2	CASSTVDSPNEKLFF
TRBJ2-2	TRBV4-1	CASSQARQGVGGELFF
TRBJ2-2	TRBV14	CASIVGQGDTGELFF
TRBJ1-6	TRBV4-1	CASSQDSGNSPLHF
TRBJ2-2	TRBV19	CASILRGGRQTGELFF
TRBJ2-7	TRBV2	CASSSPSGGIGDEQYF
TRBJ2-4	TRBV5-1	CASRSGRQNIQYF
TRBJ2-3	TRBV11-3	CASSLAGPDTQYF
TRBJ2-7	TRBV10-2	CASSDLYEQYF
TRBJ2-1	TRBV10-1	CASSAGDEQFF
TRBJ2-5	TRBV9	CASSSRDSAYQETQYF
TRBJ2-7	TRBV19	CASSIWRGAYEQYF
TRBJ2-7	TRBV6-5	CASKIGGGRSYEQYF
TRBJ2-5	TRBV6-5	CASSYGNSVAETQYF
TRBJ2-7	TRBV10-1	CARSWDVHPSSYEQYF
TRBJ1-1	TRBV11-3	CASSLGDSTEAFF
TRBJ1-5	TRBV6-1	CASSEGQPQHF
TRBJ1-2	TRBV4-2	CASSQAGIRTANYGYTF
TRBJ2-2	TRBV9	CASGSGRTNTGELFF
TRBJ2-5	TRBV7-6	CASSLGSGGHQETQYF
TRBJ2-3	TRBV5-8	CASSFFLADATDTQYF
TRBJ1-3	TRBV11-2	CASSPTMDRGAGNTIYF
TRBJ2-1	TRBV11-2	CASSFLAGGPQFF
TRBJ2-2	TRBV7-2	CASSLTGELFF
TRBJ2-3	TRBV30	CAWSQTGGSTDTQYF
TRBJ2-1	TRBV29-1	CSVEGRERDYNEQFF
TRBJ1-6	TRBV6-1	CASSRNRDNSPLHF
TRBJ1-4	TRBV6-1	CASSGATNEKLFF
TRBJ2-7	TRBV4-1	CASSQPRTGPSEQYF